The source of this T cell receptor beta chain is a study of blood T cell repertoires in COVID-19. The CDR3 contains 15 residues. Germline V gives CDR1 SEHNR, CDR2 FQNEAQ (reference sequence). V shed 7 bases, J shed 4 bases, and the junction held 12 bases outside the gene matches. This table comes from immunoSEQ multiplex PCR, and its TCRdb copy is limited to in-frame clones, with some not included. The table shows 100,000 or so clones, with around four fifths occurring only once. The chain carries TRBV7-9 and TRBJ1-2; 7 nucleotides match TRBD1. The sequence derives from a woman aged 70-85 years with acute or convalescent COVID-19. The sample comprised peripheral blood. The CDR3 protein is CASIQGGGGGYGYTF. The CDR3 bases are TGTGCCAGCATCCAGGGCGGAGGGGGCGGCTATGGCTACACCTTC.